This T cell receptor (beta chain) was recovered during a study of T cells in Graves' hyperthyroidism and ophthalmopathy. Study overall: It was at initial diagnosis, before any treatment, that peripheral blood was collected. General observations from the study: Ophthalmopathy could be told apart from stable hyperthyroidism with a 13 V-J model. Most thyroid clonotypes expanded above 0.001 were also detected in blood.

RNA transcripts provided the source from which TCR beta CDR3 regions were amplified. TCR CDR3 regions were first amplified by RT-PCR with HTBI primers. TCRdb used MiXCR to reprocess the multiplex PCR reads, holding one entry per CDR3 protein. The sample holds hundreds of thousands of distinct CDR3 sequences, 38% seen once. The CDR3 consists of 12 residues. V lost 3 bases to trimming and J lost 5 bases, with 8 bases between them. At least ten counts were recorded for this clonotype. Its matching antigen is unknown. What was sequenced was blood. The clonotype comes from a man between 18 and 29 years old with Graves' hyperthyroidism. This sequence joins TRBV12-3 or TRBV12-4 and TRBJ2-7; no definite D call. The DNA for the CDR3 is TGTGCCAGCAGTTTGCTACTGGACGAGCAGTACTTC. The encoded protein is CASSLLLDEQYF.